This passage covers 5 T cell receptor beta chains from one sample sequenced in a study of cytomegalovirus exposure and HLA in healthy donors. In the PCR, 60 Vbeta and 13 Jbeta primers were used. Clones were sequenced by immunoSEQ multiplex PCR, and TCRdb holds only the in-frame ones, with some missing. The table lists fewer than 70,000 clones. Sequencing used PBMCs. The receptors were sampled from a woman aged 18-29 years in good health and CMV-seronegative.

V usage is TRBV4-2 and J usage is TRBJ2-2; 8 bases are shared with TRBD1. CDR1 is LGHNA, CDR2 YNFKEQ, per germline. The J segment lost 0 bases and the V segment lost 4 bases, leaving 7 bases of the junction unmatched. The CDR3 has 17 amino acids. In DNA form, the CDR3 reads TGTGCCAGCAGCCCAGGGGGCTGGGAGGCGAACACCGGGGAGCTGTTTTTT. Its protein product is CASSPGGWEANTGELFF.

CDR3 in amino acids: CASSQGLLRREDQPQHF. CDR3 bases: TGCGCCAGCAGCCAAGGACTCTTAAGACGGGAGGATCAGCCCCAGCATTTT. This sequence joins TRBV4-1 and TRBJ1-5; no clear D gene. The germline gives CDR1 MGHRA, CDR2 YSYEKL. The CDR3 sequence is 17 residues long. V was trimmed by 1 base and J by 5 bases, leaving 18 bases between them.

This rearrangement joins TRBV5-4 to TRBJ1-2; D unresolved. Germline CDR1 is SGHNT and CDR2 is YYREEE (reference sequence). The CDR3 has 14 amino acids. V was clipped by 0 bases and J by 3 bases, with 9 bases between them. CDR3 sequence (DNA): TGTGCCAGCAGCTTGGCCGGTCCGGACTATGGCTACACCTTC. Translated: CASSLAGPDYGYTF. Full variable domain (remainder filled in from reference TRBV5-4 and TRBJ1-2): ETGVTQSPTHLIKTRGQQVTLRCSSQSGHNTVSWYQQALGQGPQFIFQYYREEENGRGNFPPRFSGLQFPNYSSELNVNALELDDSALYLCASSLAGPDYGYTFGSGTRLTVV.

J is TRBJ2-2 and V is TRBV30; TRBD2 is a possible D gene (5 bases). Trimming removed 0 bases from V and 2 bases from J, with 7 bases in between. Germline V CDR1 and CDR2: GTSNPN, SVGIG (reference sequence). The CDR3 is made up of 14 amino acids. DNA for the CDR3: TGTGCCTGGAGTGTACGGGGAAACACCGGGGAGCTGTTTTTT. It yields the protein CAWSVRGNTGELFF.

The chain has TRBV4-1 and TRBJ2-7; D is possibly TRBD1 (5 bases). Trimming shortened V by 4 bases and J by 1 base, and 8 bases separated the two germline ends. Germline V lookup: CDR1 MGHRA, CDR2 YSYEKL. The CDR3 has 13 amino acids. DNA of the CDR3: TGCGCCAGCAGCCGTAGGGGATCCTACGAGCAGTACTTC. Translation: CASSRRGSYEQYF.